The 16 T cell receptor beta chains below come from one sample, sequenced in a study of cytomegalovirus exposure and HLA in healthy donors. PCR was performed using 60 Vbeta and 13 Jbeta primers. Data came from immunoSEQ multiplex PCR; TCRdb stores just in-frame clones and leaves some out. Counted here are 30,000 to 40,000 clones, 55% to 80% occurring once; the ten biggest clones make up roughly a tenth. Sample: PBMCs. These TCRs come from a man aged 35-49 years in good health and CMV-seropositive.

The chain uses TRBV11-3 and TRBJ2-5, with D hard to call. The CDR3 consists of 15 residues. Trimming removed 5 bases at V and 2 bases at J, with 15 bases between. The germline V gene has CDR1 SGHNT and CDR2 YENEEA. The CDR3 DNA reads as TGTGCCAGCAGCCCGAGCCCCGTTGGTCAAGAGACCCAGTACTTC. Amino acids: CASSPSPVGQETQYF.

The V and J genes are TRBV5-1 and TRBJ2-2; weak D call: TRBD2 (6 bases). V was pared by 4 bases and J by 0 bases, with 10 bases between. In germline, CDR1 is SGHRS, CDR2 YFSETQ. The CDR3 length is 15 residues. For the CDR3, the DNA is TGCGCCAGCAGCCCGGGACTCACGAACACCGGGGAGCTGTTTTTT. It translates to CASSPGLTNTGELFF.

This clone came up a few times. This rearrangement joins TRBV6-5 to TRBJ1-1, with 11 bases fitting TRBD1. V lost 2 bases to trimming and J lost 0 bases; unmatched junction nucleotides: 2. Germline V lookup: CDR1 MNHEY, CDR2 SVGAGI. The CDR3 sequence is 16 residues long. For the CDR3, the DNA is TGTGCCAGCAGTTACGGGACAGGGGGATTGAACACTGAAGCTTTCTTT. The encoded protein is CASSYGTGGLNTEAFF.

The CDR3 spells CASSSVWGQGKYEQYF. The CDR3 region has the DNA TGTGCCAGCAGTTCTGTTTGGGGACAGGGAAAGTACGAGCAGTACTTC. The gene calls are TRBV27 and TRBJ2-7; 9 bases fit TRBD1. Trimming took 4 bases from V and 4 from J; bases not matched to a gene: 11. The germline V gene encodes CDR1 MNHEY and CDR2 SMNVEV (reference sequence). This CDR3 has 16 residues.

This clone was found once. The gene calls are TRBV5-1 and TRBJ2-1; 12 nucleotides align to TRBD2. The germline gives CDR1 SGHRS, CDR2 YFSETQ. The length of the CDR3 is 16 residues. J gave up 7 bases and V 4 bases, and 9 bases lay outside the gene matches. CDR3 amino acids: CASSAKLAGGLNEQFF. Written as DNA, the CDR3 is TGCGCCAGCAGCGCAAAACTAGCGGGGGGTCTTAATGAGCAGTTCTTC.

The chain employs TRBV29-1 and TRBJ2-3, with unresolved D. V lost 3 bases and J 1 base, leaving 5 bases between the germline ends. Germline V CDR1 and CDR2: SQVTM, ANQGSEA. The CDR3 spans 12 residues. The CDR3 DNA reads as TGCAGCGTTGATGGAGGCACAGATACGCAGTATTTT. It specifies CSVDGGTDTQYF.

The chain links TRBV5-1 to TRBJ2-7; 9 bases line up with TRBD1. CDR1 is SGHRS and CDR2 is YFSETQ in the germline V gene. V gave up 4 bases and J gave up 6 bases; unmatched junction bases: 8. The length of the CDR3 is 14 residues. The CDR3 DNA reads as TGCGCCAGCAGCGAGAGACAGGGGGTGGGCGAGCAGTACTTC. Translating it yields CASSERQGVGEQYF.

The V and J genes are TRBV19 and TRBJ1-6; no clear D gene. V dropped 3 bases and J dropped 0 bases, with 6 bases sitting between them. Germline V lookup: CDR1 LNHDA, CDR2 SQIVND (reference sequence). The CDR3 runs 15 residues. CDR3 sequence (DNA): TGTGCCAGTAGTATCGGTAACTCCTATAATTCACCCCTCCACTTT. Protein: CASSIGNSYNSPLHF.

The V and J genes are TRBV7-9 and TRBJ2-1, with 7 bases that match TRBD2. The CDR3 runs to 14 residues. Germline CDR1 is SEHNR and CDR2 is FQNEAQ (reference sequence). Trimming took 4 bases from V and 6 from J; bases not matched to a gene: 6. CDR3: CASSSHGLVNEQFF. DNA of the CDR3: TGTGCCAGCAGCTCCCACGGACTAGTCAATGAGCAGTTCTTC.

V usage is TRBV10-3 and J usage is TRBJ2-7; 11 bases agree with TRBD1. Germline CDR1 reads ENHRY; CDR2 reads SYGVKD. J was trimmed by 5 bases and V by 8 bases; bases with no gene match: 5. CDR3 length: 13 residues. The CDR3 sequence: CAIWGQGENEQYF. In nucleotides, the CDR3 is TGTGCCATCTGGGGACAGGGGGAGAACGAGCAGTACTTC.

This chain links TRBV18 with TRBJ1-1; 7 nucleotides agree with TRBD1. CDR1 and CDR2 from the germline V gene are KGHSH and LQKENI. V shed 2 bases and J 7 bases; nucleotides not matched to a gene: 4. The CDR3 has 13 amino acids. CDR3 nucleotides: TGTGCCAGCTCACCAGGGACAGCTCATGAAGCTTTCTTT. The encoded protein is CASSPGTAHEAFF.

V and J are TRBV11-2 and TRBJ2-5; the D gene is possibly TRBD1 (6 bases). The germline V and J ends were trimmed by 1 base and 5 bases, with 14 bases remaining between them. Germline loops: CDR1 SGHAT, CDR2 FQNNGV. CDR3 length: 15 amino acids. The DNA for the CDR3 is TGTGCCAGCAGCTTAGGGGCACAGGGAAGGGAGACCCAGTACTTC. Its translation: CASSLGAQGRETQYF.

J is TRBJ1-2 and V is TRBV2; D is uncertain. The CDR3 length is 13 residues. Deletions cut 5 bases from V and 0 bases from J, with 7 bases between. CDR1 is SNHLY and CDR2 is FYNNEI in the germline V gene. The CDR3 coding sequence is TGTGCCAGCAGTCCCGACACTAACTATGGCTACACCTTC. Protein sequence: CASSPDTNYGYTF.

This clone showed up just a few times. The gene calls are TRBV19 and TRBJ1-1, with D perhaps TRBD1 (5 bases). The V gene lost 5 bases and the J gene lost 7 bases, with 11 bases spanning the gap. Germline CDR1 reads LNHDA; CDR2 reads SQIVND (reference sequence). This CDR3 spans 12 amino acids. The CDR3 is CASSLRQGEAFF. The CDR3 DNA reads TGTGCCAGTAGTTTGCGCCAGGGTGAAGCTTTCTTT.

The chain couples TRBV2 to TRBJ2-5; D uncertain. The J call may be faulty, since TRBJ2-7 better matches the DNA end. The CDR3 has 9 amino acids. Germline V CDR1 and CDR2: SNHLY, FYNNEI. The DNA for the CDR3 is TGTGCCAGCAGGCACGAGCAGTACTTC. This codes for CASRHEQYF.

This clone was picked up a small number of times. The sample carries other DNA sequences with the same CDR3. This chain uses TRBV7-9 with TRBJ2-7; maybe TRBD2 (5 bases). Germline-derived CDR1 and CDR2 are SEHNR and FQNEAQ (reference sequence). With 7 bases removed from V and 2 bases from J, the gap between germline ends came to 15 bases. The CDR3 extends over 14 amino acids. DNA for the CDR3: TGTGCCAGCAACCTCGGTGTCGGGACCTACGAGCAGTACTTC. Protein product: CASNLGVGTYEQYF.